This T cell receptor delta chain came from a study of γδ T cells in repeated Plasmodium falciparum infection. Turning to this clone: This DNA's translation differs at residue 4 from TCRdb's protein, which comes from a much larger clone; a read error is likely, and the protein shown is translated from the DNA.

Sequencing covered both gamma and delta TCR chains per sample. TCRdb made new clone calls on the multiplex PCR reads using CATT. The sample shows 70,000 to 95,000 delta-chain clones, roughly 1.4% of them seen only once. The TCR was taken from a pool of human donors (malaria-infected and uninfected, not separated). Sequencing used gamma-delta T cells from blood.

The CDR3 sequence: CACGTVTPPAWDTRQMFF. DNA of the CDR3: TGTGCCTGTGGCACCGTGACTCCCCCAGCCTGGGACACCCGACAGATGTTTTTC. The rearrangement uses TRDV2 and TRDJ3; no reliable D call. Here the J gene came from matching the DNA to germline, since TCRdb omits it. The germline gives CDR1 GEAIGNYY, CDR2 EKD. The CDR3 loop spans 18 amino acids.